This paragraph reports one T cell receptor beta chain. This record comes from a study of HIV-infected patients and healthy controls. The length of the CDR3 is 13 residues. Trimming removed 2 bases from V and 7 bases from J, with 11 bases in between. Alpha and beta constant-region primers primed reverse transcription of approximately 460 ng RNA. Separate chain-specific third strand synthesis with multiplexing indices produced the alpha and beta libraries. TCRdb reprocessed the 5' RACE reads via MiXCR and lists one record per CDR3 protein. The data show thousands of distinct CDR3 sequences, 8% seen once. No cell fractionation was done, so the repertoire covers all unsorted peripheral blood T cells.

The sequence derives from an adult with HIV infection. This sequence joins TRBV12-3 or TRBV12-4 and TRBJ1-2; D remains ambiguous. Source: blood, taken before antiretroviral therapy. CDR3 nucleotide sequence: TGTGCCAGCAGTTTATTAGGGCTTCGTGGCTACACCTTC. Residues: CASSLLGLRGYTF.